The clone carrying this TCR beta chain was detected only a few times. Its antigen is as yet unknown. This CDR3 contains 15 residues. Germline CDR1 is SGHTA and CDR2 is FQGTGA. V was cut by 5 bases and J by 5 bases, with 16 bases left in between. This sample was included in a study of CD8 T cells in ankylosing spondylitis. Study observations and caveats: Past studies reported some motif variants in reactive arthritis synovial fluid and blood.

5'-RACE, quantitative and with molecular barcodes, yielded the TCR beta libraries. TCRdb fed the 5' RACE reads into MiXCR, producing one record per CDR3 protein. The table includes about 210,000 distinct CDR3 sequences, 7.5% to 9.5% detected once. This clonotype was obtained from a female donor with ankylosing spondylitis or in good health (not recorded which). Sequenced material: blood, either unsorted or a sorted T cell fraction (not recorded which). V usage is TRBV7-3 and J usage is TRBJ2-1; D gene uncertain. DNA for the CDR3: TGTGCCAGCAGCCTCGGGCCTTCCCACAACAATGAGCAGTTCTTC. Residues: CASSLGPSHNNEQFF.